This record covers a single T cell receptor beta chain. Its antigen remains unknown. As to time point: week 5, during vaccination. Every single dose of the vaccine, 300 ug of mutant IDH1 20-mer peptide, came with topical imiquimod. The data stem from a study of a mutant IDH1 vaccine in newly diagnosed glioma. Study in general: Vaccination of patients was performed eight times, in weeks 1, 3, 5, 7, 11, 15, 19 and 23. The sex distribution of treated patients was about 62% male and approximately 40% female, with a mean age of 40.4 years. Vaccine administration was initiated 4-6 weeks following radiotherapy alone, or with temozolomide cycles.

Study-level findings and limits: There seemed to be no relation between pseudoprogression and changes in top peripheral T cell clonotypes.

Measured with immunoSEQ multiplex PCR; TCRdb has only the in-frame clones, and not every one. Of approximately 76,000 clones in the sample, more than 85% are singletons; the top ten hold approximately 0.58%. This sequence was found in a woman aged 45-59 years with glioma. The specimen comprised PBMCs, sampled from a glioma patient whose treatment included an IDH1 peptide vaccine.

The CDR3 here is CAWSVLGGYGYTF. The CDR3 coding sequence is TGTGCCTGGAGTGTACTGGGAGGCTATGGCTACACCTTC. The chain has TRBV30 and TRBJ1-2; unclear D gene. The CDR3 contains 13 residues. The V gene lost 0 bases and the J gene lost 4 bases, with 9 bases spanning the gap. Germline V gene lookup returns CDR1 GTSNPN and CDR2 SVGIG (reference sequence).